These 21 T cell receptor beta chains were sequenced from one sample in a study of blood T cell repertoires in COVID-19. TCRdb keeps only in-frame clones here, not all; method: immunoSEQ multiplex PCR. The data contain 87,000 or so clones, under 85% of them singletons. The material sequenced was peripheral blood. These receptors all come from a woman aged 80 or older with COVID-19, enrolled during active disease.

This clone has only one observation. CDR3 coding DNA: TGTGCCAGCAGTCCAGGTTCTGGGGCCAACGTCCTGACTTTC. This encodes CASSPGSGANVLTF. The rearrangement links TRBV27 to TRBJ2-6; no reliable D call. Germline CDR1 is MNHEY and CDR2 is SMNVEV (reference sequence). This CDR3 has 14 residues. Trimming left V 5 bases short and J 1 base short, with 6 bases between.

This rearrangement joins TRBV5-1 to TRBJ2-7; 7 bases line up with TRBD1. The CDR3 has 14 residues. The V gene's germline CDR1 is SGHRS and CDR2 YFSETQ. V shed 1 base and J 5 bases; nucleotides not matched to a gene: 6. The CDR3 sequence: CASSLMGQSNEQYF. In nucleotides, the CDR3 is TGCGCCAGCAGCTTGATGGGACAGAGCAACGAGCAGTACTTC.

The V call is TRBV14, the J call TRBJ2-7, with TRBD2 matching over 10 bases. Germline assignment: CDR1 SGHDN and CDR2 FVKESK. Trimming cost V 3 bases and J 4 bases; bases outside gene matches: 15. There are 18 residues in the CDR3. The CDR3 is CASSHKTSGLFWGYEQYF. In nucleotides, the CDR3 is TGTGCCAGCAGCCATAAGACTAGCGGGCTCTTCTGGGGGTACGAGCAGTACTTC.

V gene TRBV7-8 combines with J gene TRBJ1-2; TRBD1 matches at 7 bases. CDR3 length: 14 amino acids. Germline V lookup: CDR1 SGHVS, CDR2 FQNEAQ. The ends lost 4 bases at V and 4 bases at J; junction bases unmatched: 6. The CDR3 protein is CASSSRQGLYGYTF. The CDR3 nucleotides read TGTGCCAGCAGCTCTAGACAGGGACTCTATGGCTACACCTTC.

As concerns this clone: One end of the junction varies from germline; a read error may be responsible. V is TRBV9 and J is TRBJ2-2; TRBD2 is a possible D gene (5 bases). CDR3 size: 13 residues. The germline CDR1 and CDR2 sequences are SGDLS and YYNGEE. As DNA, the CDR3 is TGTGCCAGCAGCGTAGCCATCGCCGGGGAGTTGTTTTTT. This encodes CASSVAIAGELFF. Full variable domain (missing parts from reference TRBV9 and TRBJ2-2): DSGVTQTPKHLITATGQRVTLRCSPRSGDLSVYWYQQSLDQGLQFLIQYYNGEERAKGNILERFSAQQFPDLHSELNLSSLELGDSALYFCASSVAIAGELFFGEGSRLTVL.

The chain joins TRBV7-8 to TRBJ1-1, with 10 nucleotides matching TRBD1. This CDR3 is 14 amino acids long. CDR1 SGHVS and CDR2 FQNEAQ come from the germline V gene. Trimming cost V 3 bases and J 5 bases; bases outside gene matches: 3. CDR3 in DNA: TGTGCCAGCAGCTTGGGACAGGGGCTAACTGAAGCTTTCTTT. It specifies CASSLGQGLTEAFF.

The V gene is TRBV2, the J gene TRBJ2-7; a weak D match, TRBD1 (5 bases). CDR3 length equals 14 residues. Germline CDR1 SNHLY, CDR2 FYNNEI. Trimming took 6 bases from V and 0 from J, leaving 12 bases between them. The CDR3 nucleotides read TGTGCCAGCAGGTTAGACAGCCGCTCCTACGAGCAGTACTTC. Translated: CASRLDSRSYEQYF.

The chain is built from TRBV5-7 and TRBJ1-2; 9 nucleotides align to TRBD1. TRBV5-7 is given ORF status, its function remaining uncertain. The CDR3 runs 16 residues. With 3 bases clipped from V and 2 bases from J, the junction kept 8 bases outside the gene matches. CDR3 amino acids: CASSYYRDRANYGYTF. The CDR3 nucleotides read TGTGCCAGCAGCTACTACCGGGACAGGGCGAACTATGGCTACACCTTC.

The chain uses TRBV5-6 and TRBJ2-5; 8 bases line up with TRBD1. Germline-derived CDR1 and CDR2 are SGHDT and YYEEEE. The CDR3 has 16 amino acids. The V and J ends lost 4 bases and 5 bases, in that order; junction bases with no gene match: 13. The CDR3 protein is CASSMARQGAVETQYF. The DNA for the CDR3 is TGTGCCAGCAGCATGGCACGGCAGGGGGCCGTGGAGACCCAGTACTTC.

The genes are TRBV5-4 and TRBJ2-1, with 11 bases aligning to TRBD2. V was pared by 4 bases and J by 6 bases, with 3 bases of the junction left unmatched. Germline V gene data show CDR1 as SGHNT and CDR2 as YYREEE (reference sequence). CDR3 size: 14 residues. DNA for the CDR3: TGTGCCAGCAGCCCTGGACTAGCGGGCAATGAGCAGTTCTTC. Amino acid sequence: CASSPGLAGNEQFF.

This clone was seen once. The chain joins TRBV5-1 to TRBJ2-7, with a tentative D call TRBD1 (5 bases). The CDR3 sequence is 14 residues long. V lost 0 bases and J 2 bases, leaving 9 bases between the germline ends. The germline V gene encodes CDR1 SGHRS and CDR2 YFSETQ. The CDR3 sequence is CASSLEVGAYEQYF. In DNA, the CDR3 is TGCGCCAGCAGCTTGGAGGTAGGGGCCTACGAGCAGTACTTC. Variable domain in full (rest from reference TRBV5-1 and TRBJ2-7): KAGVTQTPRYLIKTRGQQVTLSCSPISGHRSVSWYQQTPGQGLQFLFEYFSETQRNKGNFPGRFSGRQFSNSRSEMNVSTLELGDSALYLCASSLEVGAYEQYFGPGTRLTVT.

The chain carries TRBV30 and TRBJ2-2; 8 bases align to TRBD1. This CDR3 spans 16 amino acids. Germline V gene lookup returns CDR1 GTSNPN and CDR2 SVGIG (reference sequence). V gave up 0 bases and J gave up 4 bases; unmatched junction bases: 7. The CDR3 is CAWSVGARGLTGELFF. The CDR3 coding sequence is TGTGCCTGGAGTGTAGGTGCCAGGGGGCTCACCGGGGAGCTGTTTTTT.

The chain carries TRBV5-1 and TRBJ2-1, with TRBD1 matching 10 bases. Germline V gives CDR1 SGHRS, CDR2 YFSETQ. The length of the CDR3 is 13 residues. V dropped 5 bases and J dropped 8; count of bases not matched to a gene: 4. The CDR3 reads CASRRTGGHEQFF. The CDR3 coding sequence is TGCGCCAGCAGGAGGACAGGGGGTCATGAGCAGTTCTTC.

V gene TRBV5-4 combines with J gene TRBJ2-5, with TRBD1 matching 8 bases. CDR3 length equals 13 residues. V was clipped by 0 bases and J by 7 bases; unmatched bases: 2. CDR1 and CDR2 (germline): SGHNT, YYREEE (reference sequence). The CDR3 reads CASSLAGGGTQYF. The CDR3 nucleotides read TGTGCCAGCAGCTTGGCAGGGGGCGGGACCCAGTACTTC.

This chain connects TRBV12-3 or TRBV12-4 to TRBJ2-3, with D unresolved. Trimming left V 6 bases short and J 8 bases short, with 9 bases between. This CDR3 is 11 amino acids long. The CDR3 here is CASRSMATQYF. CDR3 sequence (DNA): TGTGCCAGCAGATCGATGGCTACGCAGTATTTT.

The chain uses TRBV29-1 and TRBJ1-1; 8 bases map to TRBD1. The CDR3 is 12 amino acids. Germline loops: CDR1 SQVTM, CDR2 ANQGSEA. V trimming: 7 bases; J trimming: 7 bases; junction bases outside the gene matches: 8. Written as DNA, the CDR3 is TGCAGCGCTAAACCAGGGGGCTATGAAGCTTTCTTT. Protein sequence: CSAKPGGYEAFF.

The chain has TRBV30 and TRBJ1-5; no firm D call. The V gene's germline CDR1 is GTSNPN and CDR2 SVGIG (reference sequence). V was shortened by 5 bases and J by 1 base, with 9 bases between the two germline ends. The CDR3 has 13 amino acids. CDR3 DNA: TGTGCCTGGTCACTAGGAAGCAATCAGCCCCAGCATTTT. This codes for CAWSLGSNQPQHF.

The rearrangement uses TRBV27 and TRBJ1-6, with 8 nucleotides matching TRBD1. This CDR3 comprises 14 residues. V was pared by 3 bases and J by 7 bases, with 2 bases of the junction left unmatched. The germline gives CDR1 MNHEY, CDR2 SMNVEV (reference sequence). The CDR3, as DNA: TGTGCCAGCAGTTTCCAGGGGGCCAATTCACCCCTCCACTTT. This codes for CASSFQGANSPLHF.

V and J are TRBV21-1 and TRBJ2-7; the table's D gene call, TRBD1, was not cross checked with the DNA. TRBV21-1 counts as a pseudogene. CDR3 length: 15 residues. The CDR3 loop is CASSRRDSPTYEQYF. The DNA for the CDR3 is TGTGCCAGCAGCAGGCGGGACAGCCCCACCTACGAGCAGTACTTC.

The V gene is TRBV18, the J gene TRBJ2-7; D gene ambiguous. The CDR3 is made up of 14 amino acids. Germline loops: CDR1 KGHSH, CDR2 LQKENI. V lost 0 bases and J lost 6, with 12 bases in between. CDR3 sequence: CASSPPGRVGEQYF. CDR3 coding DNA: TGTGCCAGCTCACCACCGGGCCGCGTGGGCGAGCAGTACTTC. Complete variable domain (other parts from reference TRBV18 and TRBJ2-7): NAGVMQNPRHLVRRRGQEARLRCSPMKGHSHVYWYRQLPEEGLKFMVYLQKENIIDESGMPKERFSAEFPKEGPSILRIQQVVRGDSAAYFCASSPPGRVGEQYFGPGTRLTVT.

This sequence joins TRBV7-2 and TRBJ2-1, with TRBD2 matching over 10 bases. In germline, CDR1 is SGHTA, CDR2 FQGNSA. V shed 5 bases, J shed 2 bases, and the junction held 6 bases outside the gene matches. This CDR3 has 16 residues. CDR3 protein: CASSLRLAGPYNEQFF. DNA of the CDR3: TGTGCCAGCAGCCTCCGACTAGCGGGCCCCTACAATGAGCAGTTCTTC.